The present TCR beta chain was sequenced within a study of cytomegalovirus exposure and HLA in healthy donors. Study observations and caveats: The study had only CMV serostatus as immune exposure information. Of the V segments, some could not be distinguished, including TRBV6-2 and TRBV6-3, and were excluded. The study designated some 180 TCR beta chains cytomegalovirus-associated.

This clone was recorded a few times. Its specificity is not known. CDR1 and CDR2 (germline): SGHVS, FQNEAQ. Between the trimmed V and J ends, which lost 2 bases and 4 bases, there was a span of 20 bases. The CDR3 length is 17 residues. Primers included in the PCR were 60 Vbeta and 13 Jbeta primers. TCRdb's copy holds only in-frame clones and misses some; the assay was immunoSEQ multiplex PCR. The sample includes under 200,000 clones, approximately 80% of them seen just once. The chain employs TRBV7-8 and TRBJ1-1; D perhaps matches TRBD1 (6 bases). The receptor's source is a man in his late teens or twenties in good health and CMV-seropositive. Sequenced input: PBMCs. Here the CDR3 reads CASSLTHWEGGSTEAFF. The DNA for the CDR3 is TGTGCCAGCAGCTTAACCCATTGGGAGGGGGGCAGCACTGAAGCTTTCTTT.